Below are 10 T cell receptor beta chains sequenced from a single sample in a study of blood T cell repertoires in COVID-19. Repertoires were generated with immunoSEQ multiplex PCR, while TCRdb's copy carries only in-frame clones and drops some. The sample contains about 280,000 clones, around nine tenths of which appear only once. Material for sequencing was PBMCs or T cells enriched from blood (not recorded which). These receptors all stem from a middle-aged woman who had recovered from COVID-19.

Here the CDR3 reads CASRLATSGRTDTQYF. The CDR3 bases are TGTGCAAGTCGCTTAGCGACTAGCGGGAGGACAGATACGCAGTATTTT. The J gene is TRBJ2-3, the V gene TRBV12-2; the listed D gene, TRBD2, was not tested against the DNA. TRBV12-2 corresponds to a pseudogene. This CDR3 has 16 residues.

The genes are TRBV28 and TRBJ2-7, with a weak D call TRBD2 (5 bases). Per germline, CDR1 MDHEN and CDR2 SYDVKM. The V and J ends lost 6 bases and 6 bases respectively, with 12 bases between them. The CDR3 covers 12 residues. CDR3 DNA: TGTGCCAGCAGCTGCCGAGGGTGCGAGCAGTACTTC. This translates into CASSCRGCEQYF.

The chain has TRBV27 and TRBJ1-1, with unresolved D. Germline V gene lookup returns CDR1 MNHEY and CDR2 SMNVEV (reference sequence). Trimming left V 1 base short and J 1 base short, with 10 bases between. This CDR3 has 15 residues. The CDR3 DNA reads as TGTGCCAGCAGTTTATGGCGGGAGAGGAACACTGAAGCTTTCTTT. Its translation is CASSLWRERNTEAFF.

The table lists this clone with a count of one. The V and J genes are TRBV28 and TRBJ2-7, with TRBD1 matching 9 bases. The ends lost 5 bases at V and 6 bases at J; junction bases unmatched: 8. This CDR3 region has 14 residues. In germline, CDR1 is MDHEN, CDR2 SYDVKM. The CDR3 bases are TGTGCCAGCAGTCGGACAGGGGAGACAGGCGAGCAGTACTTC. Translating gives CASSRTGETGEQYF.

The rearrangement uses TRBV28 and TRBJ1-4; D gene ambiguous. Germline V gene data show CDR1 as MDHEN and CDR2 as SYDVKM. The length of the CDR3 is 11 residues. The ends were cut back, 7 bases at V and 8 bases at J, with 8 bases in the middle. The CDR3 sequence is CASNTDEKLFF. The CDR3 DNA follows: TGTGCCAGCAATACAGACGAAAAACTGTTTTTT.

This chain connects TRBV11-2 to TRBJ2-3, with 14 positions matching TRBD2. The CDR3 has 16 amino acids. Germline CDR1 and CDR2: SGHAT and FQNNGV. The junction had 5 bases not matched to a gene; V was cut back by 3 bases and J by 6 bases. CDR3 DNA sequence: TGTGCCAGCAGCTTTGGACTAGCGGGAGGCAGGGATACGCAGTATTTT. It is translated as CASSFGLAGGRDTQYF.

The chain uses TRBV9 and TRBJ2-4; TRBD2 might be the D (7 bases). V lost 3 bases and J 9 bases, leaving 22 bases between the germline ends. The CDR3 length is 16 residues. In germline, CDR1 is SGDLS, CDR2 YYNGEE. The CDR3 spells CASSEGVAEGGGIQYF. DNA of the CDR3: TGTGCCAGCAGCGAGGGAGTAGCGGAGGGAGGGGGCATTCAGTACTTC.

Here the CDR3 DNA reads TGTGCCAGCAGTTTACAGGGGTCCTCCGGGGAGCTGTTTTTT. The encoded protein is CASSLQGSSGELFF. The V and J genes are TRBV27 and TRBJ2-2, with D perhaps TRBD1 (6 bases). Trimming left V 2 bases short and J 6 bases short, with 10 bases between. The germline V gene encodes CDR1 MNHEY and CDR2 SMNVEV (reference sequence). The CDR3 runs 14 residues.

This clone was seen a single time. V usage is TRBV24-1 and J usage is TRBJ2-5; TRBD1 matches 7 bases. Germline trimming cut 7 bases from V and 5 bases from J; bases unmatched to any gene: 6. The CDR3 has 13 amino acids. Germline CDR1 is KGHDR and CDR2 is SFDVKD. The CDR3 here is CATSDRVEETQYF. CDR3 in DNA: TGTGCCACCAGCGACAGGGTCGAGGAGACCCAGTACTTC.

This clone appeared a few times. The chain carries TRBV6-4 and TRBJ2-1, with 13 bases matching TRBD2. This CDR3 is built from 17 residues. Germline values: CDR1 MRHNA, CDR2 SNTAGT. The junction had 13 bases not matched to a gene; V was cut back by 6 bases and J by 8 bases. CDR3 protein: CASREGTSGKLTDEQFF. CDR3 bases: TGTGCCAGCAGAGAGGGGACTAGCGGGAAACTTACCGATGAGCAGTTCTTC.